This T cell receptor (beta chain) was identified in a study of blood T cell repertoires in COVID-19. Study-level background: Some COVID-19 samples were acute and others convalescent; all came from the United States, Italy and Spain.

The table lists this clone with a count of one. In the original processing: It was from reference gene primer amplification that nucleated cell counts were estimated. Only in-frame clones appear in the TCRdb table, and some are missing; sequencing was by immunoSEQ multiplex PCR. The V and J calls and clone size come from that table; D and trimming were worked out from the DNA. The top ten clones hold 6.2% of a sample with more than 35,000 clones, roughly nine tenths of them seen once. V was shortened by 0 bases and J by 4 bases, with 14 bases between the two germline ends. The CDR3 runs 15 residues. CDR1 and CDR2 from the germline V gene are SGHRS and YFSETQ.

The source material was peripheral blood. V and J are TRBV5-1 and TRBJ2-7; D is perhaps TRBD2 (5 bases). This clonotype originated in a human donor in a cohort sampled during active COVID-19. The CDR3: CASSLGSNRGYEQYF. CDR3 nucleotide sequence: TGCGCCAGCAGCTTGGGGTCCAACCGGGGTTACGAGCAGTACTTC. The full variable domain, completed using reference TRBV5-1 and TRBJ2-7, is KAGVTQTPRYLIKTRGQQVTLSCSPISGHRSVSWYQQTPGQGLQFLFEYFSETQRNKGNFPGRFSGRQFSNSRSEMNVSTLELGDSALYLCASSLGSNRGYEQYFGPGTRLTVT.